The sequence of this TCR beta chain was determined in a study of cytomegalovirus exposure and HLA in healthy donors (dated by TCRdb to about 2017). Notes on the research overall: In an earlier analysis of some 550 of the donors, around 300 Gb of sequence data and about 110 million unique TCR beta sequences from about 179 million T cells were reported. The study used immunosequencing to profile the T cell repertoires of 670 or so subjects and linked those repertoires to cytomegalovirus serostatus. Across some 400 genotyped donors of the cohort, an average of approximately 200,000 unique TCR beta nucleotide sequences per donor were sequenced, and roughly 18% of those sequences were non-productive. All discovery cohort repertoires had been generated using a single sequencing platform. In an earlier analysis of 587 of the donors, high-throughput TCR beta sequencing was used to judge whether each TCR beta V gene segment behaved as functional or pseudogenic. In a later genetic analysis, genome-wide SNP genotypes for 398 of the 666 donors were used, and that subset was treated as a discovery cohort. Donor age, sex, ethnicity and CMV serostatus were compiled together with the repertoire data. To study patterns of TCR occurrence, a later analysis re-analyzed previously published TCR beta repertoires from several hundred donors and added high-resolution HLA genotyping. To predict cytomegalovirus infection status, the study brought together high-throughput TCR immunosequencing, statistical association of individual TCRs with disease status, and machine learning. Of the 300 to 400 genotyped donors, 81% fell in the genetic ancestry cluster associated with self-reported Caucasian donors. Approximately 300 gigabases of sequencing data and 75 million to 85 million unique TCR sequences made up an early release that covered approximately 650 HLA-typed donors. Typing coverage varied by locus: roughly 620-640 donors for A, B, C, DRB1 and DQB1; more than 500 for DQA1; over 600 for DPA1; 400 to 480 for DPB1. The study was designed to test whether signatures of past pathogen exposure could be identified by cataloging public T cell receptors. Both class I and class II loci were covered by HLA typing, at four-digit resolution. Besides the first cohort of 666 subjects, a separate validation cohort made up of roughly 130 different subjects was used. Rather than using new phenotypic data, the later analysis identified candidate immune exposures from TCR beta sequences and from how often those sequences occurred across donors. Roughly 5 DR-DQ haplotypes were handled as single units for association and clustering, since linkage in the cohort was strong. Broad study findings and their caveats: The presence/absence analyses assumed that sequencing depth was roughly uniform across donors, and that assumption may not be true. Most CMV-associated TCR beta chains appeared to be HLA-restricted in a later analysis, and the HLA associations seemed to be driven largely by CMV exposure. The cohort was sequenced for TCR beta chains only, and without alpha or paired-chain data the features that could be detected were limited. When HLA alleles, especially DR and DQ, strongly co-occurred, attributing TCR associations to individual alleles was difficult. Several of the top co-occurrence clusters appeared to be linked to parvovirus B19, influenza, CMV and Epstein-Barr virus, according to a later analysis. The sequencing pipeline was judged likely to have produced a cluster of highly shared sequence variants as a technical artifact. Compared with equally common non-associated chains, HLA-associated TCR beta chains in a later analysis were more clonally expanded and had lower generation probabilities. Because the 87-base-pair reads could not distinguish some IMGT-functional V segments, including TRBV6-2 and TRBV6-3, those segments were excluded. In vitro tests confirmed that three of the cytomegalovirus-associated TCR beta chains recognize cytomegalovirus antigens. Correlated functional status among segregating V segments might reflect linkage disequilibrium, but an unknown experimental factor could not be ruled out. In a later analysis, the rate of TCR association differed among HLA loci, with DRB1 alleles having the most associated TCRs and HLA-C alleles having the fewest. The study listed 164 TCR beta chains as associated with cytomegalovirus. Because counts were too low, around 18 rarely observed V segments, including chromosome 9 orphons, were left out of the earlier analysis of 500 to 750 of the donors. The classifier was reported to diagnose cytomegalovirus status with high specificity and sensitivity in both the original cohort and the validation cohort. A further reported finding was that TCR beta sequences accurately predicted the HLA-A and HLA-B alleles for most subjects in the first cohort. Most TCR sequences were observed very rarely across donors, whereas some public TCRs were present in many individuals. The authors suggested that the approach could potentially be extended to other disease states and immunological phenotypes. A later genetic analysis associated a missense DCLRE1C variant with V-gene and J-gene trimming of TCR beta chains, and an independent cohort replicated the association. In an earlier analysis of fewer than 700 of the donors, most TCR beta V segments appeared in productive rearrangements about 90% or about 30% of the time, broadly matching IMGT annotations. HLA typing was unavailable for some donors at each locus, so association tests used only the typed subset. At a false discovery rate of 0.05, a later analysis linked 15,000 to 20,000 TCR beta sequences to specific HLA alleles. Immune exposure information for the cohort was limited to CMV serostatus. According to a later genetic analysis, donors in an Asian-associated ancestry cluster had fewer N-insertions in productive TCRs than the roughly 670-donor mean.

CDR1 and CDR2 are read off the germline V gene (reference sequence) as MNHEY and SMNVEV. Trimming leaves V shorter by 2 bases and J shorter by 4 bases, with the junction holding 3 bases beyond the gene matches. The CDR3 spans 14 residues, from the cysteine through the phenylalanine. Only CDR3 DNA remains: 42 bases, in frame from the first base. Library preparation employed the immunoSEQ multiplex PCR assay. A mixture of 60 forward primers for TCR Vbeta segments and 13 reverse primers for TCR Jbeta segments was used in the multiplex PCR. The CDR3 region of rearranged TCR beta genes was amplified from genomic DNA by a multiplex PCR assay. The amplified TCR beta libraries were sequenced on the Illumina HiSeq System as 87-base-pair reads. Processing in the source paper ran as follows. A later analysis tallied roughly 78 million unique TCR beta chains across the 666 repertoires, and approximately 12 million of those chains were shared by two or more donors. A nearest-neighbor algorithm error-corrected the raw reads and collapsed the reads into unique sequences, merging closely related sequences to remove PCR and sequencing errors. Alignment of CDR3 sequences to IMGT reference sequences was used to assign V, D and J gene segments. For a sequence to be retained, a match of at least six nucleotides was required to both a V gene segment and a J gene segment. Rearrangements were called productive when the CDR3 lacked stop codons and stayed in frame with V and J; all others were non-productive. Following IMGT convention, CDR3 was defined as the stretch from the second conserved V-encoded cysteine up to the conserved J-encoded phenylalanine. The earlier analysis of about 610 of the donors excluded sequences that lacked an unambiguous match to a single V gene segment. In an earlier analysis of more than 500 of the donors, a V segment was called functional when productive rearrangements were above 56.7%, and segregating when the standard deviation between donors exceeded 5%. A statistical classification framework was developed to diagnose cytomegalovirus status using the catalog of TCR beta chain sequences. V and J gene assignment, in a later analysis, came from comparing TCR nucleotide sequences with IMGT/GENE-DB human TR gene sequences. Using the TCRdist pipeline, a later analysis assigned CDR3 sequences along with most-parsimonious VDJ recombination scenarios. In a later analysis, every TCR beta chain was defined by the combination of its CDR3 amino acid sequence and its V-gene family, and reads without a unique V-gene family were dropped. In a later analysis, around 600 highly shared, low-generation-probability nucleotide sequences were removed to address suspected cross-contamination and a sequencing artifact. In a later analysis, a clonal expansion index for each public chain was calculated from normalized within-repertoire ranks of inferred template counts. Generation probabilities in a later analysis came from a VDJ recombination model fitted to out-of-frame rearrangements, and those results were checked against IGoR. In a later analysis, TCR-TCR, TCR-HLA and TCR-CMV co-occurrence was scored with hypergeometric tests, and a repertoire-size bias correction was applied to TCR pairs. In a later analysis, false discovery rates were estimated by permuting HLA or CMV assignments 20 times. In a later analysis, co-occurring TCRs were grouped using DBSCAN, with TCRdist sequence similarity added in when clustering inside HLA-allele-positive subsets. Co-occurrence clustering excluded repertoires with fewer than 30,000 or more than 120,000 public chains, plus five with anomalous nucleotide sharing. What TCRdb holds here is the immuneACCESS table cut down to in-frame rearrangements. Part of the clones is not present; checked against another copy, under half of the missing clones reflect an unresolved V gene, and the others are unexplained. V and J calls plus clone size are reproduced from that table; the DNA served to infer D and trimming. The sample table holds under 200,000 clones, of which around three quarters were seen once. Less than 15% of the sample goes to the ten largest clones.

Of note for this clone: Its antigen specificity is not known. No quality values exist for individual bases; no much larger clone is one base distant.

The cohort comprised around 690 healthy bone marrow donors. At the time of sampling, all cohort members were nominally healthy, though unrecorded immune exposures were likely present. The donor tested CMV seropositive, placing the donor among the 250 to 350 seropositive members of the cohort. A peripheral blood sample was collected from each donor, and TCR beta sequencing was performed on peripheral blood mononuclear cells. The Qiagen DNeasy Blood Extraction Kit was used to extract genomic DNA from the blood cell samples. The chain joins TRBV27 to TRBJ2-3; 7 bases in between match TRBD2. The TCR was taken from a woman aged 30 to 39 in good health and CMV-seropositive. The sample consisted of PBMCs. The DNA sequence reads TGTGCCAGCAGTTTACGGGGGAGGGCAGATACGCAGTATTTT. It is translated as CASSLRGRADTQYF.